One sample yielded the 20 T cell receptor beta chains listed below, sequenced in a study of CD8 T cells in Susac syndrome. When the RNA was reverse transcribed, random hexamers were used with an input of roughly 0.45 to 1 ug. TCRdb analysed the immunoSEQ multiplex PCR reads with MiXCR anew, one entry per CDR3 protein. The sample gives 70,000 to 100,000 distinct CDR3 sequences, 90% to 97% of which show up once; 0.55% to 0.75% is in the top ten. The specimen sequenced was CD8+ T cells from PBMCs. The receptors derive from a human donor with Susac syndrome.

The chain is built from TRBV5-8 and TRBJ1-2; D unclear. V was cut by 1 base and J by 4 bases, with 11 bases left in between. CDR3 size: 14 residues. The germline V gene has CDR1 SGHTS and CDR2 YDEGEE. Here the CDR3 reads CASSLRGISYGYTF. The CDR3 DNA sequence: TGTGCCAGCAGCTTGAGAGGGATCTCCTATGGCTACACCTTC. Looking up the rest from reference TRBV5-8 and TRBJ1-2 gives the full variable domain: EAGVTQSPTHLIKTRGQQATLRCSPISGHTSVYWYQQALGLGLQFLLWYDEGEERNRGNFPPRFSGRQFPNYSSELNVNALELEDSALYLCASSLRGISYGYTFGSGTRLTVV.

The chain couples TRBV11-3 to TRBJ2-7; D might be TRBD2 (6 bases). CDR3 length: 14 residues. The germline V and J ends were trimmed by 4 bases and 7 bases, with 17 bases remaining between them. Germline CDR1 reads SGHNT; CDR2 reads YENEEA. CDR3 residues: CASSSRDSDREQYF. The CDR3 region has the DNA TGTGCCAGCAGCTCCCGGGACTCTGATCGAGAGCAGTACTTC.

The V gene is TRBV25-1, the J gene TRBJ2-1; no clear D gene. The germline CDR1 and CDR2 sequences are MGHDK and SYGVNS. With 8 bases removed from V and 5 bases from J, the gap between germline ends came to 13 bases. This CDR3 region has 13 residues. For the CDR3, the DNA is TGTGCCAGCCGGCGGCCCCCGAACAATGAGCAGTTCTTC. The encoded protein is CASRRPPNNEQFF.

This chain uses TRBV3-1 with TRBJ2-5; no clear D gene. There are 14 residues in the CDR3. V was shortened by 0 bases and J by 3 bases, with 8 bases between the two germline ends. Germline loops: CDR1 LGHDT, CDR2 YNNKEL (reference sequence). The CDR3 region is CASSQERIEETQYF. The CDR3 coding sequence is TGTGCCAGCAGCCAAGAAAGGATAGAAGAGACCCAGTACTTC.

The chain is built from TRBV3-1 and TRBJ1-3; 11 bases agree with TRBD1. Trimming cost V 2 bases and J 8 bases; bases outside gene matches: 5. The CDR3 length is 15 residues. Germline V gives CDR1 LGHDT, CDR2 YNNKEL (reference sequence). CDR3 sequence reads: CASSQPGQGADTIYF. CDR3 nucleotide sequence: TGTGCCAGCAGCCAACCCGGACAGGGGGCGGACACCATATATTTT.

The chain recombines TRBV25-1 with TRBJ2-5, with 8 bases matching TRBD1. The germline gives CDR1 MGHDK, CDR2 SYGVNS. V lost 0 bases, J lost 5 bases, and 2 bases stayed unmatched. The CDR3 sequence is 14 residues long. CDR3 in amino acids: CASSEYAGGETQYF. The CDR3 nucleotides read TGTGCCAGCAGTGAATATGCAGGGGGCGAGACCCAGTACTTC. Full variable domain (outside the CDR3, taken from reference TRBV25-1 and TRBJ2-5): EADIYQTPRYLVIGTGKKITLECSQTMGHDKMYWYQQDPGMELHLIHYSYGVNSTEKGDLSSESTVSRIRTEHFPLTLESARPSHTSQYLCASSEYAGGETQYFGPGTRLLVL.

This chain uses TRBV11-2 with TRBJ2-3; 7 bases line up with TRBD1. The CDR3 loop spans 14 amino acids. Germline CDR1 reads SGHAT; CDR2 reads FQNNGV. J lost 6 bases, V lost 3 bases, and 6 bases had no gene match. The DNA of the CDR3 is TGTGCCAGCAGCTTGAGTTTCAGGGGGGATACGCAGTATTTT. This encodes CASSLSFRGDTQYF.

The CDR3, as DNA: TGTGCCAGCAGTTCCAGCACGGGGGAGTACACTGAAGCTTTCTTT. It codes for CASSSSTGEYTEAFF. J is TRBJ1-1 and V is TRBV6-6; a weak D match, TRBD1 (5 bases). CDR3 size: 15 residues. Germline CDR1 is MNHNY and CDR2 is SVGAGI (reference sequence). The V end lost 4 bases, the J end lost 3 bases, and 15 bases lay between the germline ends.

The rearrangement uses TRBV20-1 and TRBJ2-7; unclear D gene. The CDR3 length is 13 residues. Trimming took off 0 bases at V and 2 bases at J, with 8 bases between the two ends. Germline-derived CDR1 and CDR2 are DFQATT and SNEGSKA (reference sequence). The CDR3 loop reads CSARDPATYEQYF. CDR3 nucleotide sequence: TGCAGTGCTAGAGATCCAGCCACCTACGAGCAGTACTTC.

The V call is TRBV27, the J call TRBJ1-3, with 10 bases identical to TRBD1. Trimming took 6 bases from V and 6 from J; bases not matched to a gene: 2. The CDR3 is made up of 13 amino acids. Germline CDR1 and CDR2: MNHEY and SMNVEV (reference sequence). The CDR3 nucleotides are TGTGCCAGCAGGACAGGGGGCGAAAACACCATATATTTT. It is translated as CASRTGGENTIYF.

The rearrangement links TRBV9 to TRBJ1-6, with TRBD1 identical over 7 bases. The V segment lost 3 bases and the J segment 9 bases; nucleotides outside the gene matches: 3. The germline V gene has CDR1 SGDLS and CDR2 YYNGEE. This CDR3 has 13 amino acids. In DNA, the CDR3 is TGTGCCAGCAGCGGACAGGGAGGTTCACCCCTCCACTTT. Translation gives CASSGQGGSPLHF.

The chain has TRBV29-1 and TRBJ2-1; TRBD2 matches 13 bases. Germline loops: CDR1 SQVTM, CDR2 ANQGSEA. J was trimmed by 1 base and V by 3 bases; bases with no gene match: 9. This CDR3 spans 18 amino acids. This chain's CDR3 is CSVEVTSGGAGSYNEQFF. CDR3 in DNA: TGCAGCGTTGAGGTTACTAGCGGGGGGGCGGGGTCCTACAATGAGCAGTTCTTC.

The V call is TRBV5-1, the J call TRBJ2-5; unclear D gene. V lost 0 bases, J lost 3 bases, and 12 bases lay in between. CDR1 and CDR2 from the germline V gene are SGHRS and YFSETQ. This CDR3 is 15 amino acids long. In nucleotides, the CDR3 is TGCGCCAGCAGCTTGGCGCGGCCGATTGAAGAGACCCAGTACTTC. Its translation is CASSLARPIEETQYF.

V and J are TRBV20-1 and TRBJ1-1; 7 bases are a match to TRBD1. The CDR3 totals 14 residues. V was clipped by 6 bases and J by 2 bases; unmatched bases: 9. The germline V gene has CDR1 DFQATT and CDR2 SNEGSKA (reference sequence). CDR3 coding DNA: TGCAGTGCCGTTCCGGGACAGTTAAACACTGAAGCTTTCTTT. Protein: CSAVPGQLNTEAFF.

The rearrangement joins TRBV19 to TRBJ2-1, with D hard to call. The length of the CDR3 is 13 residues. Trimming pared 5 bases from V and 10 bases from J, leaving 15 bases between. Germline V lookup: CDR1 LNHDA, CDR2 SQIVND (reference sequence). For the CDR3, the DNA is TGTGCCAGTAGTCCAACCCAATCACGGGAGCAGTTCTTC. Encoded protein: CASSPTQSREQFF.

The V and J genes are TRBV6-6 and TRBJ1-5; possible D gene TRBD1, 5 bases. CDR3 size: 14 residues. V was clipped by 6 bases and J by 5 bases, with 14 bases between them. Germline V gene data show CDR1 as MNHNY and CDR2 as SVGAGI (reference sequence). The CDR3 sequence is CASSLQNRYQPQHF. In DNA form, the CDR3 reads TGTGCCAGCAGCTTACAAAACAGGTATCAGCCCCAGCATTTT.

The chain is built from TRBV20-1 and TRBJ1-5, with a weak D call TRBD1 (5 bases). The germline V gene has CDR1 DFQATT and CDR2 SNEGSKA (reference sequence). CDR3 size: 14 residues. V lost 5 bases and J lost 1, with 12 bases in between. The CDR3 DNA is TGCAGTGCTCTGGACGGGGACAGCAATCAGCCCCAGCATTTT. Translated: CSALDGDSNQPQHF.

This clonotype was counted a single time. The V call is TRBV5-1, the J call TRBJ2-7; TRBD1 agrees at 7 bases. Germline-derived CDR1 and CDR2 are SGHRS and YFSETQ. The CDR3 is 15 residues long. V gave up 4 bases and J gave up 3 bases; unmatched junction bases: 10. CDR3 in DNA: TGCGCCAGCAGCAAAAAGGATGACAGGGACTACGAGCAGTACTTC. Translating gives CASSKKDDRDYEQYF. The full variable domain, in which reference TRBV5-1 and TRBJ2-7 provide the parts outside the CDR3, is KAGVTQTPRYLIKTRGQQVTLSCSPISGHRSVSWYQQTPGQGLQFLFEYFSETQRNKGNFPGRFSGRQFSNSRSEMNVSTLELGDSALYLCASSKKDDRDYEQYFGPGTRLTVT.

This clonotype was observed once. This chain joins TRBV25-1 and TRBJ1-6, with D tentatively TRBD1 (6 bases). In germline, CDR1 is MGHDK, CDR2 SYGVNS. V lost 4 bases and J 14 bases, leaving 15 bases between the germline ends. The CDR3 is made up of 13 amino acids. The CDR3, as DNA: TGTGCCAGCAGTGGTGACAGGTTGAAGGCCCTCCACTTT. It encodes CASSGDRLKALHF. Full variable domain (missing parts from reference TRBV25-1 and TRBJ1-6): EADIYQTPRYLVIGTGKKITLECSQTMGHDKMYWYQQDPGMELHLIHYSYGVNSTEKGDLSSESTVSRIRTEHFPLTLESARPSHTSQYLCASSGDRLKALHFGNGTRLTVT.

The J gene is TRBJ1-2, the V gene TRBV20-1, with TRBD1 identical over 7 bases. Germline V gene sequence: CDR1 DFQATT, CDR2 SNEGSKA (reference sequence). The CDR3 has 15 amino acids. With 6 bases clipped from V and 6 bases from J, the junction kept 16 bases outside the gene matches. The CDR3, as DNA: TGCAGTGCGAGGGAGGAGGGCAGGGGGGAAGATGGCTACACCTTC. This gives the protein CSAREEGRGEDGYTF.